A selection of T cell receptor beta chains follows, all from one sample in a study of cytomegalovirus exposure and HLA in healthy donors. Clones were read by immunoSEQ multiplex PCR, and TCRdb kept only the in-frame ones, dropping some. The data include some 160,000 clones; the top ten clones carry roughly 2%. The material sequenced was PBMCs. The receptors come from a young man in good health and CMV-seronegative. Both conserved end residues are part of each CDR3. D genes are given only for firm matches.

CDR3aa	CDR3nt	d_gene	j_gene	len	v_gene
CASSPQAGRTYEQYF	TGTGCCAGCAGTCCTCAAGCGGGCAGGACCTACGAGCAGTACTTC	.	TRBJ2-7	15	TRBV27
CASSLDAGSTDTQYF	TGTGCCAGCAGCTTAGATGCAGGGAGCACAGATACGCAGTATTTT	.	TRBJ2-3	15	TRBV11-3
CASSLAWGTAEAFF	TGCGCCAGCAGCTTGGCCTGGGGGACTGCTGAAGCTTTCTTT	.	TRBJ1-1	14	TRBV5-1
CASSKTSGNTGELFF	TGTGCCAGCAGCAAGACTAGCGGGAACACCGGGGAGCTGTTTTTT	TRBD2	TRBJ2-2	15	TRBV7-8
CASKHGDSQQGLAGGSQDTQYF	TGTGCCAGCAAGCATGGGGATTCCCAGCAAGGACTAGCGGGAGGGTCCCAAGATACGCAGTATTTT	TRBD2	TRBJ2-3	22	TRBV30
CSVGLPGLAIGEQFF	TGCAGCGTTGGACTCCCGGGACTAGCTATCGGTGAGCAGTTCTTC	TRBD2	TRBJ2-1	15	TRBV29-1
CASRRTYRANPTDTQYF	TGCGCCAGCAGGAGGACGTACAGGGCGAACCCCACAGATACGCAGTATTTT	.	TRBJ2-3	17	TRBV5-1
CANSGRTFRYEQYF	TGTGCCAATAGCGGCAGGACCTTTAGGTACGAGCAGTACTTC	.	TRBJ2-7	14	TRBV6-1
CASSFEDRGGQYF	TGTGCCAGCAGCTTCGAGGACAGGGGCGGTCAGTACTTC	TRBD1	TRBJ2-5	13	TRBV7-8
CASSLSGGRGTQYF	TGTGCCAGCAGTTTATCGGGGGGGAGAGGGACCCAGTACTTC	TRBD2	TRBJ2-5	14	TRBV27
CASSLMVEEKLFF	TGTGCCAGCAGCTTAATGGTAGAAGAAAAACTGTTTTTT	.	TRBJ1-4	13	TRBV11-2
CASSQGALSHTNEKLFF	TGCGCCAGCAGCCAGGGCGCCCTAAGTCACACTAATGAAAAACTGTTTTTT	.	TRBJ1-4	17	TRBV4-1
CAISEFGGQWNTEAFF	TGTGCCATCAGTGAGTTTGGGGGACAATGGAACACTGAAGCTTTCTTT	.	TRBJ1-1	16	TRBV10-3
CATRGLAGVNEQFF	TGTGCCACCCGTGGGCTAGCGGGAGTGAATGAGCAGTTCTTC	TRBD2	TRBJ2-1	14	TRBV2
CASSQDDIVQFF	TGTGCCAGCAGCCAGGATGACATTGTGCAGTTCTTC	.	TRBJ2-1	12	TRBV4-2
CASSPPGLAGGQSEQFF	TGTGCCAGCTCACCACCGGGGCTAGCGGGAGGGCAGAGTGAGCAGTTCTTC	TRBD2	TRBJ2-1	17	TRBV18
CATSRGQGAVTGELFF	TGTGCCACCAGCAGAGGTCAGGGGGCGGTCACCGGGGAGCTGTTTTTT	TRBD1	TRBJ2-2	16	TRBV15
CASSPPSLAGGSDTQYF	TGTGCCAGCAGCCCGCCCTCTTTAGCGGGAGGATCGGATACGCAGTATTTT	TRBD2	TRBJ2-3	17	TRBV5-5
CASGGLYNEQFF	TGTGCCAGCGGGGGCCTATACAATGAGCAGTTCTTC	.	TRBJ2-1	12	TRBV28
CASSLLIPGTGGTDTQYF	TGCGCCAGCAGCTTGCTCATCCCGGGGACAGGGGGGACAGATACGCAGTATTTT	TRBD1	TRBJ2-3	18	TRBV5-1
CASSYGLGSEAFF	TGTGCCAGCAGTTACGGTCTGGGCAGTGAAGCTTTCTTT	.	TRBJ1-1	13	TRBV6-5
CASSLRPPGENGYTF	TGTGCCAGCAGCTTACGGCCCCCAGGGGAGAATGGCTACACCTTC	.	TRBJ1-2	15	TRBV7-6
CASSLALGQGPRNTEAFF	TGTGCCAGCAGCCTCGCCCTGGGACAGGGGCCTCGGAACACTGAAGCTTTCTTT	TRBD1	TRBJ1-1	18	TRBV7-2
CASSTRTGDSLAKNIQYF	TGTGCCAGCAGCACCAGGACAGGTGACTCCTTAGCCAAAAACATTCAGTACTTC	TRBD1	TRBJ2-4	18	TRBV5-4
CASSQSSGSGSDTQYF	TGTGCCAGCAGCCAATCTAGCGGGAGTGGCTCAGATACGCAGTATTTT	TRBD2	TRBJ2-3	16	TRBV4-2
CASSLDTDQPQHF	TGTGCCAGCAGCTTAGATACAGATCAGCCCCAGCATTTT	.	TRBJ1-5	13	TRBV7-2
CASSTVDGTTSF	TGTGCCAGCAGTACTGTGGACGGGACTACCAGCTTC	TRBD2	TRBJ2-7	12	TRBV11-2
CASSLLPGNTIYF	TGTGCCAGCAGCTTACTCCCCGGAAACACCATATATTTT	.	TRBJ1-3	13	TRBV7-9
CASSLGGGQQPQHF	TGTGCCAGCAGCTTGGGAGGGGGACAGCAGCCCCAGCATTTT	TRBD1	TRBJ1-5	14	TRBV5-4
CASRSLPGSYEQYF	TGTGCCAGCAGGTCCCTCCCGGGCTCCTACGAGCAGTACTTC	.	TRBJ2-7	14	TRBV18
CSASSHYEQYF	TGCAGTGCTAGTTCCCACTACGAGCAGTACTTC	.	TRBJ2-7	11	TRBV20-1
CASRGPAGHEQYF	TGCGCCAGCAGAGGCCCCGCGGGCCACGAGCAGTACTTC	.	TRBJ2-7	13	TRBV5-1
CASQAGFGSGDEQYF	TGTGCCAGCCAGGCGGGATTTGGTTCGGGAGACGAGCAGTACTTC	.	TRBJ2-7	15	TRBV28
CASSFRSYEQYF	TGTGCCAGCAGTTTCCGCTCCTACGAGCAGTACTTC	.	TRBJ2-7	12	TRBV27
CASSNQDRANYEQYF	TGCGCCAGCAGCAACCAGGACAGGGCAAACTACGAGCAGTACTTC	TRBD1	TRBJ2-7	15	TRBV5-1
CASSLGLRSRGELEQYF	TGCGCCAGCAGCTTGGGCCTTAGGAGCAGAGGTGAATTGGAGCAGTACTTC	.	TRBJ2-7	17	TRBV5-1
CASSSRRMSGAQETQYF	TGTGCCAGCAGCTCCCGCCGAATGAGCGGGGCCCAAGAGACCCAGTACTTC	TRBD2	TRBJ2-5	17	TRBV11-3
CASSLYPRQGDNSPLHF	TGTGCCAGCAGTTTATACCCGCGACAGGGAGATAATTCACCCCTCCACTTT	TRBD1	TRBJ1-6	17	TRBV27
CATSSPILLAISSTDTQYF	TGTGCCACCAGCAGCCCGATCTTACTAGCCATAAGTAGCACAGATACGCAGTATTTT	.	TRBJ2-3	19	TRBV15
CASSEEPQDRSAFF	TGTGCCAGCAGTGAGGAGCCGCAGGACAGATCCGCTTTCTTT	.	TRBJ1-1	14	TRBV6-1
CASSLQAGSINEKLFF	TGCGCCAGCAGCCTCCAAGCCGGGTCCATCAATGAAAAACTGTTTTTT	.	TRBJ1-4	16	TRBV4-1
CASSADMVSRGYTF	TGTGCCAGTAGTGCCGATATGGTGAGTCGAGGCTACACCTTC	.	TRBJ1-2	14	TRBV19